The sequence of this T cell receptor beta chain was determined in a study of PD-L1 blockade in urothelial cancer. Study-wide context: At 3 weeks after treatment start (second dose) and again at 6 weeks, blood was analyzed. T cells numbered a median of around 140,000 in the blood samples.

Repertoires were generated with immunoSEQ multiplex PCR, while TCRdb's copy carries only in-frame clones and drops some. The sample gives tens of thousands of clones, roughly four fifths of which show up once; roughly 3.1% is in the top ten. Germline loops: CDR1 SGHRS, CDR2 YFSETQ. This CDR3 is 16 amino acids long. The V end was cut by 0 bases, the J end by 3 bases, with 16 bases between. The sample in question was PBMCs, obtained around atezolizumab (anti-PD-L1) treatment. The chain carries TRBV5-1 and TRBJ2-7; possible D gene TRBD2, 7 bases. This receptor was identified in a man between 65 and 80 years old with urothelial cancer. CDR3 nucleotide sequence: TGCGCCAGCAGCTTGGGAGGGGGAGGGCCGGACTACGAGCAGTACTTC. It codes for CASSLGGGGPDYEQYF.